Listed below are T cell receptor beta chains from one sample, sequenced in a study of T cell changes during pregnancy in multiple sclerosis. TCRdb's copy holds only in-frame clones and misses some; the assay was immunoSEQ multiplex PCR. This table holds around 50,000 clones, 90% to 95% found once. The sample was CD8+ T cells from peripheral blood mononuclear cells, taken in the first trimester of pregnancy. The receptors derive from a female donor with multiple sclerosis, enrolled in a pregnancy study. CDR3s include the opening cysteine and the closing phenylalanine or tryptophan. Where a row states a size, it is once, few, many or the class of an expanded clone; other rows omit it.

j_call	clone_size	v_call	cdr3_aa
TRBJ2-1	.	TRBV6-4	CASSDSWGLDEQFF
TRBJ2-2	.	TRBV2	CASSERPPRGYTGELFF
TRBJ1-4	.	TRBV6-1	CASSEGTGELFF
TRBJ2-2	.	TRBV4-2	CASSGPTSGGKGGGELFF
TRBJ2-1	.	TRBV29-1	CSVTWTGDFEQFF
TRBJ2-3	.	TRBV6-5	CASSYLRGGADTQYF
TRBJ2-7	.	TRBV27	CASSLGQGVGEQYF
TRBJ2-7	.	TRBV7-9	CASSLLRDYSYEQYF
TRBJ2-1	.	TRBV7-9	CASSLDPIVEQFF
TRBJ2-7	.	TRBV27	CASSLEVAGGYEQYF
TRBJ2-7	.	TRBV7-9	CASSHSPSSYEQYF
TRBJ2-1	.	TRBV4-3	CASSHLLAGGYNEQFF
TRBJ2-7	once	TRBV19	CASSPGQDIYEQYF
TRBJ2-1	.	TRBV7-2	CASNDDGGTYNEQFF
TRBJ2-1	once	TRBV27	CASSLPSSAPESYNEQFF
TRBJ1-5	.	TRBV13	CASSWGKLSNQPQHF
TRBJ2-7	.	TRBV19	CASSAKAEQYF
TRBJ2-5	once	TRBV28	CASSSRTGGRFPQETQYF
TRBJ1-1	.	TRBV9	CASSPSGGAEAFF
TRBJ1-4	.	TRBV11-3	CASIPPGGRNEKLFF
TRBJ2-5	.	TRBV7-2	CASSLGPRGKGHLVETQYF
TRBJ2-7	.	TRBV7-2	CASSLNPAYEQYF